The 29 T cell receptor beta chains reported below all come from one sample, sequenced in a study of blood T cell repertoires in COVID-19. The data were produced by immunoSEQ multiplex PCR, yet TCRdb's version contains in-frame clones alone and is incomplete. The sample holds some 250,000 clones, under 90% seen once. The sequenced material came from peripheral blood. The receptors were gathered from a man in his sixties with acute or convalescent COVID-19.

J is TRBJ2-6 and V is TRBV18, with 7 bases fitting TRBD1. Germline assignment: CDR1 KGHSH and CDR2 LQKENI. This CDR3 is built from 16 residues. Losses at the gene ends were 10 bases for V and 4 bases for J; bases not matched to a gene: 13. The CDR3 nucleotides are TGTGCCATGTCGGGACAGACCCCTTTGGGGGCCAACGTCCTGACTTTC. Amino acid sequence: CAMSGQTPLGANVLTF.

V is TRBV29-1 and J is TRBJ1-5; tentatively, D is TRBD1 (5 bases). The V gene lost 4 bases and the J gene lost 5 bases, with 12 bases spanning the gap. CDR1 and CDR2 (germline): SQVTM, ANQGSEA. This CDR3 is built from 13 residues. The CDR3 bases are TGCAGCGTTGCGCTTGGAGGGGATCAGCCCCAGCATTTT. Its protein is CSVALGGDQPQHF.

CDR3 nucleotide sequence: TGTGCCAGCAGTAGGACAGGGGTCTATGGCTACACCTTC. Translation gives CASSRTGVYGYTF. The chain combines TRBV25-1 with TRBJ1-2, with TRBD1 matching 9 bases. Unmatched junction bases numbered 2, after V lost 5 bases and J lost 4 bases. This CDR3 is 13 amino acids long. From germline, CDR1 is MGHDK and CDR2 SYGVNS.

The CDR3 DNA reads as TGTGCCAGCAGTGGCGGGGACAGCAACTATGGCTACACCTTC. Its translation is CASSGGDSNYGYTF. V gene TRBV6-7 combines with J gene TRBJ1-2, with 7 bases identical to TRBD1. TRBV6-7 falls under the ORF class, with uncertain function. The CDR3 runs 14 residues. The V segment lost 5 bases and the J segment 2 bases; nucleotides outside the gene matches: 5.

A few counts support this clone. The chain has TRBV6-5 and TRBJ2-7; 8 bases agree with TRBD2. This CDR3 has 13 amino acids. V shed 6 bases, J shed 3 bases, and the junction held 4 bases outside the gene matches. Germline CDR1 is MNHEY and CDR2 is SVGAGI. The CDR3 nucleotides read TGTGCCAGCAGACCCAGCGGGGGCTACGAGCAGTACTTC. Its translation is CASRPSGGYEQYF.

The V call is TRBV5-5, the J call TRBJ2-3, with 11 nucleotides matching TRBD2. Germline CDR1 and CDR2: SGHKS and YYEKEE (reference sequence). The CDR3 is made up of 15 amino acids. V shed 1 base and J 6 bases; nucleotides not matched to a gene: 4. In DNA form, the CDR3 reads TGTGCCAGCAGCTTGTGGTCTAGCGGGGGGGATACGCAGTATTTT. Translating it yields CASSLWSSGGDTQYF.

The V call is TRBV7-2, the J call TRBJ2-1; 7 nucleotides align to TRBD2. V was pared by 4 bases and J by 9 bases, with 9 bases of the junction left unmatched. The CDR3 is 14 amino acids. In germline, CDR1 is SGHTA, CDR2 FQGNSA. CDR3 sequence: CASSSRGGSGEQFF. DNA of the CDR3: TGTGCCAGCAGCTCCCGGGGCGGGAGCGGTGAGCAGTTCTTC.

The chain joins TRBV5-4 to TRBJ1-2, with D perhaps matching TRBD1 (5 bases). The CDR3 sequence is 14 residues long. Per germline, CDR1 SGHNT and CDR2 YYREEE (reference sequence). V shed 4 bases and J shed 3 bases, with 13 bases lying between them. CDR3 loop: CASSLPGKYYGYTF. The CDR3 bases are TGTGCCAGCAGCCTACCAGGGAAGTACTATGGCTACACCTTC.

The chain carries TRBV5-4 and TRBJ2-7; perhaps TRBD1 as D (6 bases). V lost 0 bases, J lost 3 bases, and 13 bases lay in between. The CDR3 sequence is 15 residues long. Germline V gene lookup returns CDR1 SGHNT and CDR2 YYREEE (reference sequence). The CDR3 here is CASSLDRAGHYEQYF. The CDR3 region has the DNA TGTGCCAGCAGCTTGGACAGGGCCGGCCACTACGAGCAGTACTTC.

The gene calls are TRBV6-2 or TRBV6-3 and TRBJ2-1; 9 bases line up with TRBD1. The J segment lost 5 bases and the V segment lost 8 bases, leaving 7 bases of the junction unmatched. The germline V gene has CDR1 MNHEY and CDR2 SVGEGT. The CDR3 contains 14 residues. CDR3 sequence: CASRRTGADNEQFF. CDR3 nucleotide sequence: TGTGCCAGCCGCCGGACAGGGGCAGACAATGAGCAGTTCTTC.

V usage is TRBV7-3 and J usage is TRBJ2-7, with 7 bases that match TRBD2. V gave up 0 bases and J gave up 7 bases; unmatched junction bases: 9. This CDR3 region has 15 residues. The germline gives CDR1 SGHTA, CDR2 FQGTGA. DNA for the CDR3: TGTGCCAGCAGCTTAACCGTCCAAGCCGGGGGGGAGCAGTACTTC. Protein: CASSLTVQAGGEQYF. Filled out from reference TRBV7-3 and TRBJ2-7, the complete variable domain reads GAGVSQTPSNKVTEKGKYVELRCDPISGHTALYWYRQSLGQGPEFLIYFQGTGAADDSGLPNDRFFAVRPEGSVSTLKIQRTERGDSAVYLCASSLTVQAGGEQYFGPGTRLTVT.

The chain recombines TRBV7-2 with TRBJ2-5, with D uncertain. CDR3 length: 13 amino acids. V lost 3 bases, J lost 2 bases, and 7 bases lay in between. The germline V gene has CDR1 SGHTA and CDR2 FQGNSA. The CDR3 protein is CASSFYNQETQYF. DNA of the CDR3: TGTGCCAGCAGCTTTTATAATCAAGAGACCCAGTACTTC. Complete variable domain (other parts from reference TRBV7-2 and TRBJ2-5): GAGVSQSPSNKVTEKGKDVELRCDPISGHTALYWYRQSLGQGLEFLIYFQGNSAPDKSGLPSDRFSAERTGGSVSTLTIQRTQQEDSAVYLCASSFYNQETQYFGPGTRLLVL.

V is TRBV10-3 and J is TRBJ2-2, with D unresolved. V was clipped by 6 bases and J by 5 bases, with 4 bases between them. CDR1 and CDR2 (germline): ENHRY, SYGVKD. CDR3 size: 11 residues. The CDR3 sequence: CAIRTTGELFF. CDR3 coding DNA: TGTGCCATCAGGACTACCGGGGAGCTGTTTTTT.

In its sample, this clone was seen a few times. The chain joins TRBV11-2 to TRBJ2-1; weak D call: TRBD2 (7 bases). The germline V gene encodes CDR1 SGHAT and CDR2 FQNNGV. Trimming removed 8 bases at V and 6 bases at J, with 23 bases between. This CDR3 has 16 residues. Here the CDR3 reads CASAPGRGAYRNEQFF. The DNA for the CDR3 is TGTGCCAGCGCCCCGGGCCGGGGGGCGTATCGCAATGAGCAGTTCTTC.

The chain joins TRBV12-3 or TRBV12-4 to TRBJ2-7, with 10 bases that match TRBD2. V shed 6 bases and J 3 bases; nucleotides not matched to a gene: 2. This CDR3 contains 13 residues. The CDR3 DNA is TGTGCCAGCAGGATAGCGGGGGGCTACGAGCAGTACTTC. It yields the protein CASRIAGGYEQYF.

The chain links TRBV20-1 to TRBJ2-3; 8 bases align to TRBD2. Looked up from germline, CDR1 is DFQATT and CDR2 is SNEGSKA (reference sequence). The CDR3 covers 14 residues. The V and J ends lost 3 bases and 4 bases, in that order; junction bases with no gene match: 6. The CDR3 loop reads CSASAGGSADTQYF. The CDR3 DNA reads TGCAGTGCTAGTGCGGGGGGCAGCGCAGATACGCAGTATTTT.

The V gene is TRBV3-1 (or the pseudogene TRBV3-2), the J gene TRBJ1-2; D is possibly TRBD1 (6 bases). Trimming took off 3 bases at V and 8 bases at J, with 7 bases between the two ends. This CDR3 is 11 amino acids long. Germline V gene sequence: CDR1 LGHDT, CDR2 YNNKEL (reference sequence). The CDR3 region is CASSQGAGYTF. In DNA, the CDR3 is TGTGCCAGCAGCCAGGGGGCCGGCTACACCTTC.

The chain couples TRBV5-8 to TRBJ2-7; weak D call: TRBD1 (5 bases). CDR3 length equals 12 residues. CDR1 and CDR2 (germline): SGHTS, YDEGEE. V gave up 5 bases and J gave up 6 bases, with 12 bases separating them. DNA of the CDR3: TGTGCCAGCAGAGCCGATACAGGCGAGCAGTACTTC. This encodes CASRADTGEQYF.

V gene TRBV19 combines with J gene TRBJ2-5; TRBD2 might be the D (6 bases). Trimming left V 4 bases short and J 5 bases short, with 17 bases between. The CDR3 contains 15 residues. The germline V gene has CDR1 LNHDA and CDR2 SQIVND (reference sequence). CDR3 DNA: TGTGCCAGTAGTAGGAGGGACCTGCTGAGGGAGACCCAGTACTTC. Its protein product is CASSRRDLLRETQYF.

The J gene is TRBJ2-7, the V gene TRBV12-5, with D perhaps TRBD2 (5 bases). The CDR3 length is 13 residues. Germline V gene sequence: CDR1 LGHNT, CDR2 FRNRAP. Trimming stripped 2 bases from V and 4 bases from J, with 9 bases between. The DNA for the CDR3 is TGTGCTAGTGGTTTGTACGAGGGTTACGAGCAGTACTTC. It is translated as CASGLYEGYEQYF.

This chain uses TRBV7-9 with TRBJ2-7; 13 positions match TRBD2. V dropped 5 bases and J dropped 5; count of bases not matched to a gene: 6. Germline CDR1 is SEHNR and CDR2 is FQNEAQ (reference sequence). The CDR3 sequence is 15 residues long. CDR3 bases: TGTGCCAGCAGCGCTACCGGGACTAGCGGGAACGAGCAGTACTTC. Its translation is CASSATGTSGNEQYF.

This chain joins TRBV6-2 or TRBV6-3 and TRBJ1-5; 7 bases agree with TRBD1. V lost 6 bases to trimming and J lost 7 bases; unmatched junction nucleotides: 15. CDR1 is MNHEY, CDR2 SVGEGT, per germline. This CDR3 spans 16 amino acids. CDR3 bases: TGTGCCAGCAGCATTTTCGGGACAGCGGTCGGGCAGCCCCAGCATTTT. It specifies CASSIFGTAVGQPQHF.

The J gene is TRBJ2-7, the V gene TRBV11-1; D might be TRBD1 (6 bases). Trimming removed 5 bases from V and 3 bases from J, with 14 bases in between. The CDR3 loop spans 14 amino acids. The germline CDR1 and CDR2 sequences are SGHAT and FQDESV (reference sequence). The CDR3 is CASSPAQGNYEQYF. In nucleotides, the CDR3 is TGTGCCAGCAGCCCTGCCCAGGGGAACTACGAGCAGTACTTC.

This clone was seen more than once but under ten times. The J gene is TRBJ2-5, the V gene TRBV28, with a tentative D call TRBD1 (5 bases). V lost 6 bases to trimming and J lost 7 bases, with 18 bases between them. Germline V gives CDR1 MDHEN, CDR2 SYDVKM. This CDR3 comprises 14 residues. The CDR3 reads CASSQPGLSGTQYF. In DNA, the CDR3 is TGTGCCAGCAGCCAACCAGGGCTATCGGGGACCCAGTACTTC.

V and J are TRBV6-1 and TRBJ2-5, with TRBD2 matching over 10 bases. The ends lost 1 base at V and 4 bases at J; junction bases unmatched: 12. The CDR3 loop spans 18 amino acids. Germline CDR1 and CDR2: MNHNS and SASEGT. This CDR3 reads CASSEGRLAGAQGETQYF. CDR3 bases: TGTGCCAGCAGTGAAGGGAGGCTAGCGGGAGCCCAGGGAGAGACCCAGTACTTC.

V gene TRBV4-1 combines with J gene TRBJ2-2; 7 bases fit TRBD1. Trimming at V came to 1 base and at J to 5 bases, leaving 13 bases not matched to a gene. CDR1 is MGHRA, CDR2 YSYEKL, per germline. CDR3 length: 18 residues. This chain's CDR3 is CASSQVPSRGTATGELFF. The DNA of the CDR3 is TGCGCCAGCAGCCAAGTCCCGAGCAGGGGGACAGCGACCGGGGAGCTGTTTTTT.

The rearrangement uses TRBV4-1 and TRBJ1-1, with 9 bases identical to TRBD1. The CDR3 is 16 amino acids. The germline gives CDR1 MGHRA, CDR2 YSYEKL. The J segment lost 1 base and the V segment lost 3 bases, leaving 6 bases of the junction unmatched. The CDR3 loop is CASSHVGQGKNTEAFF. DNA of the CDR3: TGCGCCAGCAGCCACGTTGGACAGGGGAAGAACACTGAAGCTTTCTTT.

This chain uses TRBV18 with TRBJ1-2; 12 nucleotides align to TRBD1. V shed 4 bases and J 9 bases; nucleotides not matched to a gene: 6. CDR1 KGHSH and CDR2 LQKENI come from the germline V gene. This CDR3 has 14 amino acids. The CDR3 DNA is TGTGCCAGCTCACGGGACAGGGGGCAATGGAGCTACACCTTC. Translating it yields CASSRDRGQWSYTF.

The chain carries TRBV5-6 and TRBJ2-1; TRBD2 matches at 10 bases. Trimming took 3 bases from V and 4 from J; bases not matched to a gene: 4. CDR3 length: 15 residues. CDR1 SGHDT and CDR2 YYEEEE come from the germline V gene. The CDR3 protein is CASSSGLAVYNEQFF. CDR3 coding DNA: TGTGCCAGCAGCTCCGGACTAGCGGTTTACAATGAGCAGTTCTTC.